This section outlines one T cell receptor (beta chain) sequence together with its context. Its target is unknown. Trimming pared 2 bases from V and 8 bases from J, leaving 12 bases between. CDR3 length: 13 residues. Per germline, CDR1 MDHEN and CDR2 SYDVKM. The data derive from a study of T cell repertoires in cytomegalovirus infection. TCRdb re-called the reads through MiXCR, storing one row per CDR3 protein. This sample has approximately 350,000 distinct CDR3 sequences, with about 35% found just once. Study-level results: Across the ex vivo response, the dominant clonotypes were HLA-C-restricted CMV-specific TCR beta clonotypes.

The J gene is TRBJ1-2, the V gene TRBV28; the D is unclear. The specimen comprised cultured PBMCs, sampled from culture after CMV antigen stimulation. The TCR originated in a human donor in good health (CMV status not recorded). Some clones in this sample may be carry-over from other donors' samples. In nucleotides, the CDR3 is TGTGCCAGCAGTTTAACCATACAACAGGGCTACACCTTC. This gives the protein CASSLTIQQGYTF.